The next 9 T cell receptor beta chains were all read from a single sample in a study of T cell repertoires in cytomegalovirus infection. TCRdb fed the reads into MiXCR, producing one record per CDR3 protein. The table lists 200,000 to 300,000 distinct CDR3 sequences, approximately 8.3% of them singletons. Sequences were obtained from PBMCs. The receptors here all came from a human donor in good health (CMV status not recorded). Some clones in this sample may be carry-over from other donors' samples.

This clonotype was seen at least ten times. This chain uses TRBV20-1 with TRBJ2-5; perhaps TRBD1 as D (6 bases). Looked up from germline, CDR1 is DFQATT and CDR2 is SNEGSKA (reference sequence). V dropped 0 bases and J dropped 2 bases, with 13 bases sitting between them. The CDR3 spans 15 residues. The DNA for the CDR3 is TGCAGTGCTAGAGATTGGGGACAAGGGCAAGAGACCCAGTACTTC. This gives the protein CSARDWGQGQETQYF.

As DNA, the CDR3 is TGTGCCAGCAGCGCGGGACTAGCGGTGGCCGAGCAGTACTTC. Translation gives CASSAGLAVAEQYF. The V and J genes are TRBV5-5 and TRBJ2-7; 11 bases match TRBD2. V was pared by 4 bases and J by 6 bases, with 6 bases of the junction left unmatched. The CDR3 loop spans 14 amino acids. Looked up from germline, CDR1 is SGHKS and CDR2 is YYEKEE (reference sequence).

This clonotype occurred a few times. The CDR3 loop reads CASSFPARQETQYF. Written as DNA, the CDR3 is TGCGCCAGCAGCTTCCCGGCCAGACAAGAGACCCAGTACTTC. The rearrangement uses TRBV5-1 and TRBJ2-5; no firm D call. The V gene's germline CDR1 is SGHRS and CDR2 YFSETQ. The V and J ends lost 2 bases and 2 bases respectively, with 10 bases between them. The CDR3 has 14 amino acids.

This clonotype was seen ten or more times. The rearrangement links TRBV7-8 to TRBJ2-5; the D gene could be TRBD1 or TRBD2 (5 bases each). CDR3 size: 15 residues. CDR1 is SGHVS and CDR2 is FQNEAQ in the germline V gene. Trimming removed 4 bases from V and 2 bases from J, with 14 bases in between. The CDR3 is CASSSPGAWQETQYF. CDR3 sequence (DNA): TGTGCCAGCAGCTCCCCCGGGGCGTGGCAAGAGACCCAGTACTTC.

This clonotype was detected ten times or more. This chain joins TRBV6-2 or TRBV6-3 and TRBJ2-7; D is perhaps TRBD1 (6 bases). CDR3 length: 16 residues. Germline CDR1 MNHEY, CDR2 SVGEGT. Between the trimmed V and J ends, which lost 0 bases and 1 base, there was a span of 13 bases. CDR3 bases: TGTGCCAGCAGTTACTCGATCTGGGGGCTGTCCTACGAGCAGTACTTC. Encoded protein: CASSYSIWGLSYEQYF.

This clonotype was counted many times. The gene calls are TRBV7-2 and TRBJ1-3, with a weak D call TRBD1 (5 bases). V lost 8 bases, J lost 2 bases, and 13 bases lay in between. Germline CDR1 SGHTA, CDR2 FQGNSA. This CDR3 region has 14 residues. As DNA, the CDR3 is TGTGCCAGCGGACGAAGGGGCGCTGGAAACACCATATATTTT. Protein product: CASGRRGAGNTIYF. Variable domain in full (rest from reference TRBV7-2 and TRBJ1-3): GAGVSQSPSNKVTEKGKDVELRCDPISGHTALYWYRQSLGQGLEFLIYFQGNSAPDKSGLPSDRFSAERTGGSVSTLTIQRTQQEDSAVYLCASGRRGAGNTIYFGEGSWLTVV.

This clonotype was counted many times. The chain uses TRBV11-2 and TRBJ2-1, with TRBD2 identical over 8 bases. The germline CDR1 and CDR2 sequences are SGHAT and FQNNGV. The CDR3 loop spans 16 amino acids. The junction had 11 bases not matched to a gene; V was cut back by 4 bases and J by 6 bases. The CDR3 DNA follows: TGTGCCAGCAGCTCCCAAGTAGCGGGAAGGGCCAATGAGCAGTTCTTC. This translates into CASSSQVAGRANEQFF. The complete variable domain, with remaining parts taken from reference TRBV11-2 and TRBJ2-1, reads EAGVAQSPRYKIIEKRQSVAFWCNPISGHATLYWYQQILGQGPKLLIQFQNNGVVDDSQLPKDRFSAERLKGVDSTLKIQPAKLEDSAVYLCASSSQVAGRANEQFFGPGTRLTVL.

In this sample, this clonotype turned up many times. The chain couples TRBV7-2 to TRBJ2-7; 10 bases map to TRBD1. CDR3 length: 14 amino acids. V lost 8 bases, J lost 6 bases, and 10 bases stayed unmatched. Germline CDR1 is SGHTA and CDR2 is FQGNSA. CDR3 coding DNA: TGTGCCAGCGGCTCCGGGACAGGGGCTATCGAGCAGTACTTC. As protein: CASGSGTGAIEQYF. Looking up the rest from reference TRBV7-2 and TRBJ2-7 gives the full variable domain: GAGVSQSPSNKVTEKGKDVELRCDPISGHTALYWYRQSLGQGLEFLIYFQGNSAPDKSGLPSDRFSAERTGGSVSTLTIQRTQQEDSAVYLCASGSGTGAIEQYFGPGTRLTVT.

J is TRBJ1-3 and V is TRBV12-3 or TRBV12-4, with TRBD1 matching over 10 bases. The J segment lost 1 base and the V segment lost 7 bases, leaving 13 bases of the junction unmatched. The CDR3 sequence is 18 residues long. CDR3 in DNA: TGTGCCAGCACCTCCCGGGACAGGGGAGAGGGTTCTGGAAACACCATATATTTT. As protein: CASTSRDRGEGSGNTIYF.